The source of this T cell receptor (beta chain) is a study of resident and recirculating memory T cells in vitiligo. Study in general: Samples were epidermis from two lesional and two nonlesional sites, plus PBMCs.

Data came from immunoSEQ multiplex PCR; TCRdb stores just in-frame clones and leaves some out. The sample lists around 70,000 clones; approximately 93% were seen once. This TCR derives from a male donor with vitiligo. Specimen: blood.

DNA for the CDR3: TGTGCCAGCAGCCGCGGTGGCAGGGGGCGGCATCAGCCCCAGCATTTT. This sequence encodes CASSRGGRGRHQPQHF. The chain carries TRBV5-6 and TRBJ1-5; TRBD1 aligns across 8 bases. Germline assignment: CDR1 SGHDT and CDR2 YYEEEE. V was clipped by 4 bases and J by 5 bases; unmatched bases: 11. The CDR3 spans 16 residues.